This T cell receptor (beta chain) was observed in a study of molecular identifiers for immune sequencing clone quantification. This clonotype has just a few counts. Via MiXCR, TCRdb re-called the PCR reads, giving one row per CDR3 protein. The sample contains about 320,000 distinct CDR3 sequences, about a fifth of which appear only once. V was clipped by 1 base and J by 4 bases; unmatched bases: 7. This CDR3 has 15 residues. Per germline, CDR1 DFQATT and CDR2 SNEGSKA (reference sequence). This TCR derives from a human donor in good health. Some libraries in this study had Jurkat cell RNA spiked in. V gene TRBV20-1 combines with J gene TRBJ2-3, with 8 bases aligning to TRBD2. Specimen: naive CD8+ T cells from blood, with Jurkat cell RNA spiked in. Subset denoted: FACS-sorted CD8+CD4-CCR7+CD45RA+ naive T cells. The CDR3 region is CSARANSGVSDTQYF. CDR3 bases: TGCAGTGCTAGAGCAAATAGCGGGGTATCAGATACGCAGTATTTT.